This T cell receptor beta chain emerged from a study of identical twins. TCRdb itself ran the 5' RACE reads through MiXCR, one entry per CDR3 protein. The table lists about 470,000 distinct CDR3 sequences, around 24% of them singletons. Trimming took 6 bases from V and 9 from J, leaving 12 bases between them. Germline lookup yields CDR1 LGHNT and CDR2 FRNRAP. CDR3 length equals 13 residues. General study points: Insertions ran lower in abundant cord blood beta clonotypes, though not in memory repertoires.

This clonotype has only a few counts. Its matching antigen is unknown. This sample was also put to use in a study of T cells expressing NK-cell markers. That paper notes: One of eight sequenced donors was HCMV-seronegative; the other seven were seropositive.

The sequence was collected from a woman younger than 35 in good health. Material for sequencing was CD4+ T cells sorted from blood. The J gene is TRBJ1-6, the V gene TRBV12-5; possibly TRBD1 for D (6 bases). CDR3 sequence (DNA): TGTGCTAGTGGAGGGGGAGGGTCTTCACCCCTCCACTTT. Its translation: CASGGGGSSPLHF.